This TCR beta chain appears in the sequencing data of a study of blood T cell repertoires in COVID-19 (dated by TCRdb to 2019 to 2021). The study in broad terms: Samples covering the acute and convalescent phases of COVID-19 were provided by collaborators in the United States, Italy and Spain. The prospective study material was composed of cDNA or gDNA derived from T cells, B-cell-depleted T cells, or PBMCs. The dataset comprised deeply sampled blood TCRbeta repertoires from subjects exposed to, actively infected with, or recovered from COVID-19. A de-identified subject ID, COVID-19 status, age in years and sex were almost always included in the sample metadata. Samples were obtained from the ongoing ImmuneRACE study (first 160 participants) and from 1,254 subjects provided by 6 global collaborators. Where HLA class I and class II types were available, the types were taken from metadata supplied by the sample provider, not from assay-based typing. The repertoires were made available in a free public database intended to serve as a resource for research on the immune response to SARS-CoV-2. Here is what the overall study found, with its caveats: Clinical and demographic metadata were provided uncurated, with the amount varying by source and participant.

The immunoSEQ Assay, a bias-controlled multiplex PCR, was used to amplify TCRbeta CDR3 regions from genomic DNA. In the source study's methods: Within the assay, amplification of reference gene primers was used to estimate how many nucleated cells each sample contained. Sequence reads were collapsed and filtered to measure the absolute abundance of every unique TCRbeta CDR3 rearrangement. Productive Simpson clonality was computed per sample as the square root of Simpson's diversity index over productive rearrangements. TCRdb obtained this table from immuneACCESS and retained in-frame rearrangements with V and J assigned. These tables miss some clones; where compared with another copy, unresolved V genes account for less than half of the shortfall, and the remainder is unexplained. V, J and clone size were drawn from that table, and D and trimming were deduced from the DNA. The sample profile shows tens of thousands of clones; 85% of them were found once. The ten largest clonotypes hold 2.5% to 3% of the sample.

The collaborating institutions used their own protocols to collect whole blood in K2EDTA tubes. For TCRbeta analysis, collaborators shipped samples in one of three forms: frozen whole blood, isolated PBMCs, or DNA extracted from either of those sample types. The CDR3 measures 12 amino acids from cysteine to phenylalanine. Kept here is only the CDR3 DNA, which spans 36 bases and is read in frame from base 1. A distance of 6 bases separates the germline ends of V and J, which lose 6 bases and 1 base respectively. As concerns this clone: Its antigen target is currently unknown. Qualities for individual bases were not recorded, and no much larger clone is one base off.

The sequenced material came from peripheral blood. The rearrangement joined TRBV12-3 or TRBV12-4 to TRBJ1-2, with the D gene too uncertain to name. The sequence was collected from a man older than 75 with acute or convalescent COVID-19. The CDR3 region reads CASSRLNYGYTF. At the DNA level, the sequence is TGTGCCAGCAGCCGACTTAACTATGGCTACACCTTC.